The entry that follows covers one T cell receptor (beta chain) sequence. CDR1 and CDR2 from the germline V gene are MGHRA and YSYEKL. Trimming pared 3 bases from V and 3 bases from J, leaving 14 bases between. This CDR3 is built from 15 residues. These data originate in a study of blood T cells in healthy people across ages. It was with a sample-barcoded 5' primer and a J-beta primer mix that a second PCR of about 6 to 12 cycles was run. TCRdb analysed the 5' RACE reads with MiXCR anew, one entry per CDR3 protein. Altogether about 640,000 distinct CDR3 sequences are present, 58% being singletons, with the ten largest covering 35% to 40%.

The genes are TRBV4-1 and TRBJ1-1; weak D call: TRBD1 (6 bases). The source of this sequence is a man in his sixties in good health. The sample consisted of blood. The CDR3 here is CASSHDGDIDTEAFF. CDR3 DNA sequence: TGCGCCAGCAGCCACGACGGGGACATCGACACTGAAGCTTTCTTT.